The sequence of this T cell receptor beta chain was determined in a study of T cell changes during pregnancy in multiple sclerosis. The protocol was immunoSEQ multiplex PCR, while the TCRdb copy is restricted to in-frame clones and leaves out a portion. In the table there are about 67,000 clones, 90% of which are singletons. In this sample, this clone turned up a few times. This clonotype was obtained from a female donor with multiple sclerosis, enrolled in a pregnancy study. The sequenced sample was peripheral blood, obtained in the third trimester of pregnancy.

The DNA of the CDR3 is TGTGCCAGCAGCTCCTGGACAGGTAACACTGAAGCTTTCTTT. Protein product: CASSSWTGNTEAFF. The chain carries TRBV7-9 and TRBJ1-1; TRBD1 aligns across 7 bases. V gave up 4 bases and J gave up 2 bases; unmatched junction bases: 4. From germline, CDR1 is SEHNR and CDR2 FQNEAQ (reference sequence). This CDR3 region has 14 residues.